This T cell receptor (beta chain) was profiled in a study of cytomegalovirus exposure and HLA in healthy donors. Across the study: In a later analysis, the 100 to 150 validation repertoires were reported to have used the same platform as the approximately 670 first-cohort repertoires.

This CDR3 is built from 22 residues. CDR1 MDHEN and CDR2 SYDVKM come from the germline V gene. Losses at the gene ends were 5 bases for V and 6 bases for J; bases not matched to a gene: 33. Sequencing used immunoSEQ multiplex PCR; TCRdb keeps in-frame clones, though not all of them. The sample gives some 150,000 clones, about 86% of which show up once; about 1.9% is in the top ten. The genes are TRBV28 and TRBJ1-1; 7 bases line up with TRBD1. This receptor was obtained from a human donor in good health. The specimen was PBMCs. CDR3 protein: CASSPTTLHRDRRLGVRAEAFF. CDR3 nucleotide sequence: TGTGCCAGCAGTCCTACTACTCTCCACCGGGACAGACGATTAGGCGTCCGAGCTGAAGCTTTCTTT.